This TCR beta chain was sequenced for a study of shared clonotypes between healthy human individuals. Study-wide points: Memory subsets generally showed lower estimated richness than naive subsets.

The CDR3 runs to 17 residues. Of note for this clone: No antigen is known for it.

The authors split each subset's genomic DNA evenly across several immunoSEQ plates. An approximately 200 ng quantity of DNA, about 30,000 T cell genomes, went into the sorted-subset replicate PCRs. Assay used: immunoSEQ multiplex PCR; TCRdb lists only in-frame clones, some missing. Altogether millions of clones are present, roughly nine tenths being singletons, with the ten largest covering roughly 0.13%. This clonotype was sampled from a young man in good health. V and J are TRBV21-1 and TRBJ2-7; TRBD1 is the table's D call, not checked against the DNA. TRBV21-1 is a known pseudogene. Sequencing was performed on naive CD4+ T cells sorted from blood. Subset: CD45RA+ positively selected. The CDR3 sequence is CASSKARAWTGNYEQYF. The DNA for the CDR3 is TGTGCCAGCAGCAAAGCCCGGGCCTGGACAGGGAACTACGAGCAGTACTTC.